This T cell receptor beta chain originates from a study of Ad26.COV2.S vaccination and SARS-CoV-2 variants. General study results and limits: Spike-specific TCR breadth ran higher among vaccine recipients than placebo recipients.

The trim removed 8 bases at V and 8 bases at J, leaving 7 bases unmatched. The V gene's germline CDR1 is MNHEY and CDR2 SVGAGI. CDR3 length: 12 amino acids. Described treatment: roughly 20 received Ad26.COV2.S at low or high dose, single or two shots; five or six received placebo; per-sample allocation not given. It was on day 63 after the first vaccine or placebo injection that samples were taken. The data were produced by immunoSEQ multiplex PCR, yet TCRdb's version contains in-frame clones alone and is incomplete. The sample consists of 440,000 or so clones, 80% to 90% of them appearing once. With respect to this clone: Antigen specificity is unknown.

The sample here was peripheral blood, taken in a trial of Ad26.COV2.S vaccine versus placebo. The chain recombines TRBV6-5 with TRBJ2-3; 7 bases map to TRBD2. This sequence originates from a person between 18 and 60 years old who received the Ad26.COV2.S COVID-19 vaccine or a placebo. In nucleotides, the CDR3 is TGTGCCAGCTCAAGATCGGGGGGTACGCAGTATTTT. Its translation: CASSRSGGTQYF.